Each of the 15 T cell receptor beta chains below was sequenced from the same sample in a study of blood T cell repertoires in COVID-19. Profiled with immunoSEQ multiplex PCR; TCRdb holds only in-frame clones, not every one. The sample consists of a few hundred thousand clones, around 81% of them appearing once. Sequences were obtained from peripheral blood. Receptors were obtained from a man aged 25-45 years who had recovered from COVID-19.

This clone has just a few counts. The gene calls are TRBV2 and TRBJ1-1; D unclear. Germline CDR1 reads SNHLY; CDR2 reads FYNNEI. Trimming shortened V by 6 bases and J by 2 bases, and 7 bases separated the two germline ends. The CDR3 runs to 12 residues. CDR3 region: CASRKLNTEAFF. CDR3 DNA sequence: TGTGCCAGCAGAAAACTAAACACTGAAGCTTTCTTT.

This rearrangement joins TRBV28 to TRBJ2-7, with D maybe TRBD1 (6 bases). This CDR3 has 13 residues. V gave up 6 bases and J gave up 1 base, with 10 bases separating them. Germline V lookup: CDR1 MDHEN, CDR2 SYDVKM. CDR3 amino acids: CASRLQGSYEQYV. The CDR3 DNA is TGTGCCAGCAGGCTACAGGGTTCCTACGAGCAGTACGTC.

The rearrangement joins TRBV11-2 to TRBJ2-3, with 7 bases identical to TRBD1. Germline CDR1 reads SGHAT; CDR2 reads FQNNGV. V was pared by 6 bases and J by 2 bases, with 5 bases of the junction left unmatched. The CDR3 spans 14 residues. CDR3 sequence reads: CASSVGQATDTQYF. CDR3 sequence (DNA): TGTGCCAGCAGTGTTGGACAGGCCACAGATACGCAGTATTTT.

The rearrangement links TRBV11-2 to TRBJ1-2, with TRBD1 identical over 7 bases. The CDR3 runs to 14 residues. The trim removed 5 bases at V and 0 bases at J, leaving 3 bases unmatched. Germline assignment: CDR1 SGHAT and CDR2 FQNNGV. CDR3 DNA: TGTGCCAGCAGCCGGGACAGTACTAACTATGGCTACACCTTC. Its protein product is CASSRDSTNYGYTF.

The rearrangement uses TRBV18 and TRBJ1-1; D perhaps matches TRBD1 (6 bases). Germline CDR1 KGHSH, CDR2 LQKENI. The CDR3 sequence is 13 residues long. Trimming stripped 4 bases from V and 7 bases from J, with 13 bases between. CDR3 nucleotides: TGTGCCAGCTCACAAGGACAGAGAGGTGAAGCTTTCTTT. Its translation is CASSQGQRGEAFF. Full variable domain (missing parts from reference TRBV18 and TRBJ1-1): NAGVMQNPRHLVRRRGQEARLRCSPMKGHSHVYWYRQLPEEGLKFMVYLQKENIIDESGMPKERFSAEFPKEGPSILRIQQVVRGDSAAYFCASSQGQRGEAFFGQGTRLTVV.

This clone was picked up many times. Other DNA sequences of this sample code for an identical CDR3. V is TRBV9 and J is TRBJ2-1, with a possible D match to TRBD2 (7 bases). The germline V gene has CDR1 SGDLS and CDR2 YYNGEE. The CDR3 sequence is 14 residues long. V lost 2 bases, J lost 7 bases, and 13 bases lay in between. The DNA of the CDR3 is TGTGCCAGCAGCGTCGGGGGGCAGGGGAATGAGCAGTTCTTC. Its protein is CASSVGGQGNEQFF.

This clone was seen once. The chain links TRBV5-1 to TRBJ2-2; 7 bases agree with TRBD1. The junction had 8 bases not matched to a gene; V was cut back by 5 bases and J by 7 bases. The CDR3 is 14 residues long. Germline lookup yields CDR1 SGHRS and CDR2 YFSETQ. The CDR3 sequence: CASRSGQSIGELFF. In DNA form, the CDR3 reads TGCGCCAGCAGGTCGGGACAGAGTATCGGGGAGCTGTTTTTT.

The CDR3 DNA sequence: TGTGCCAGCAGCTTAAGCGGGCTAGCGGGGAATACCGGGGAGCTGTTTTTT. The encoded protein is CASSLSGLAGNTGELFF. J is TRBJ2-2 and V is TRBV7-3; 9 nucleotides agree with TRBD2. Germline values: CDR1 SGHTA, CDR2 FQGTGA. V shed 1 base and J 5 bases; nucleotides not matched to a gene: 8. The CDR3 consists of 17 residues.

This chain uses TRBV5-1 with TRBJ2-2; 15 bases align to TRBD2. The V gene's germline CDR1 is SGHRS and CDR2 YFSETQ. V lost 3 bases to trimming and J lost 6 bases; unmatched junction nucleotides: 6. The CDR3 extends over 17 amino acids. CDR3 region: CASSYTGTSGGSGELFF. CDR3 in DNA: TGCGCCAGCAGCTACACCGGGACTAGCGGGGGGTCCGGGGAGCTGTTTTTT.

This clone has a handful of counts. This rearrangement joins TRBV29-1 to TRBJ1-6, with 8 bases fitting TRBD1. Germline loops: CDR1 SQVTM, CDR2 ANQGSEA. The V gene end was trimmed by 6 bases and the J gene end by 7 bases; junction bases not matched to a gene: 5. The CDR3 is made up of 13 amino acids. This chain's CDR3 is CSVGQGGNSPLHF. CDR3 DNA sequence: TGCAGCGTCGGACAGGGAGGGAATTCACCCCTCCACTTT. The variable domain in full, completed from reference TRBV29-1 and TRBJ1-6, reads SAVISQKPSRDICQRGTSLTIQCQVDSQVTMMFWYRQQPGQSLTLIATANQGSEATYESGFVIDKFPISRPNLTFSTLTVSNMSPEDSSIYLCSVGQGGNSPLHFGNGTRLTVT.

The chain is built from TRBV18 and TRBJ2-2; D possibly corresponds to TRBD1 (6 bases). The CDR3 is made up of 15 amino acids. V lost 3 bases and J 5 bases, leaving 13 bases between the germline ends. CDR1 KGHSH and CDR2 LQKENI come from the germline V gene. In nucleotides, the CDR3 is TGTGCCAGCTCACCCGGCAGGGGAGAAACCGGGGAGCTGTTTTTT. It yields the protein CASSPGRGETGELFF.

This chain uses TRBV19 with TRBJ1-4; the D is unclear. The CDR3 is 13 amino acids. V lost 8 bases and J 0 bases, leaving 7 bases between the germline ends. Germline V CDR1 and CDR2: LNHDA, SQIVND (reference sequence). CDR3 in amino acids: CASGLATNEKLFF. For the CDR3, the DNA is TGTGCCAGTGGCCTCGCAACTAATGAAAAACTGTTTTTT.

This clone has just a few counts. Different DNA sequences within this sample yield the same CDR3. The chain links TRBV9 to TRBJ2-5, with D unresolved. Looked up from germline, CDR1 is SGDLS and CDR2 is YYNGEE. The CDR3 runs 14 residues. The V end was cut by 0 bases, the J end by 0 bases, with 6 bases between. The CDR3: CASSVGAYQETQYF. Here the CDR3 DNA reads TGTGCCAGCAGCGTAGGGGCCTACCAAGAGACCCAGTACTTC.

J is TRBJ2-5 and V is TRBV7-6; 11 bases fit TRBD2. The ends lost 0 bases at V and 3 bases at J; junction bases unmatched: 9. The V gene's germline CDR1 is SGHVS and CDR2 FNYEAQ. The CDR3 consists of 18 residues. CDR3 amino acids: CASSLALAGGLVEETQYF. The CDR3 DNA is TGTGCCAGCAGCTTAGCCCTAGCGGGGGGACTAGTAGAAGAGACCCAGTACTTC. Complete variable domain (other parts from reference TRBV7-6 and TRBJ2-5): GAGVSQSPRYKVTKRGQDVALRCDPISGHVSLYWYRQALGQGPEFLTYFNYEAQQDKSGLPNDRFSAERPEGSISTLTIQRTEQRDSAMYRCASSLALAGGLVEETQYFGPGTRLLVL.

The chain couples TRBV11-3 to TRBJ2-1; weak D call: TRBD1 (6 bases). V dropped 2 bases and J dropped 7 bases, with 12 bases sitting between them. The CDR3 covers 14 residues. From germline, CDR1 is SGHNT and CDR2 YENEEA. CDR3 nucleotides: TGTGCCAGCAGCTTAAGAGGGGGTAGAAATGAGCAGTTCTTC. Its protein product is CASSLRGGRNEQFF.